This T cell receptor (beta chain) was captured in a study of T cells in Graves' hyperthyroidism and ophthalmopathy. TCR beta CDR3 regions were amplified from RNA. RT-PCR in the first round (using the HTBI primer set) targeted the TCR CDR3. TCRdb fed the multiplex PCR reads into MiXCR, producing one record per CDR3 protein. Among around 200,000 distinct CDR3 sequences listed, approximately 15% were seen once. This clonotype was seen at least ten times. Any patient presenting with uncontrolled infection, other autoimmune disease, pregnancy or lactation was left out. Trimming took 7 bases from V and 8 from J, leaving 15 bases between them. The V gene's germline CDR1 is MNHNS and CDR2 SASEGT. This CDR3 region has 13 residues.

Sequencing was performed on blood. V usage is TRBV6-1 and J usage is TRBJ1-5; weak D call: TRBD1 (5 bases). This clonotype was sampled from a woman between 50 and 59 years old with Graves' hyperthyroidism. This chain's CDR3 is CASNQARGEPQHF. CDR3 DNA sequence: TGTGCCAGCAATCAGGCGAGAGGGGAGCCCCAGCATTTT.